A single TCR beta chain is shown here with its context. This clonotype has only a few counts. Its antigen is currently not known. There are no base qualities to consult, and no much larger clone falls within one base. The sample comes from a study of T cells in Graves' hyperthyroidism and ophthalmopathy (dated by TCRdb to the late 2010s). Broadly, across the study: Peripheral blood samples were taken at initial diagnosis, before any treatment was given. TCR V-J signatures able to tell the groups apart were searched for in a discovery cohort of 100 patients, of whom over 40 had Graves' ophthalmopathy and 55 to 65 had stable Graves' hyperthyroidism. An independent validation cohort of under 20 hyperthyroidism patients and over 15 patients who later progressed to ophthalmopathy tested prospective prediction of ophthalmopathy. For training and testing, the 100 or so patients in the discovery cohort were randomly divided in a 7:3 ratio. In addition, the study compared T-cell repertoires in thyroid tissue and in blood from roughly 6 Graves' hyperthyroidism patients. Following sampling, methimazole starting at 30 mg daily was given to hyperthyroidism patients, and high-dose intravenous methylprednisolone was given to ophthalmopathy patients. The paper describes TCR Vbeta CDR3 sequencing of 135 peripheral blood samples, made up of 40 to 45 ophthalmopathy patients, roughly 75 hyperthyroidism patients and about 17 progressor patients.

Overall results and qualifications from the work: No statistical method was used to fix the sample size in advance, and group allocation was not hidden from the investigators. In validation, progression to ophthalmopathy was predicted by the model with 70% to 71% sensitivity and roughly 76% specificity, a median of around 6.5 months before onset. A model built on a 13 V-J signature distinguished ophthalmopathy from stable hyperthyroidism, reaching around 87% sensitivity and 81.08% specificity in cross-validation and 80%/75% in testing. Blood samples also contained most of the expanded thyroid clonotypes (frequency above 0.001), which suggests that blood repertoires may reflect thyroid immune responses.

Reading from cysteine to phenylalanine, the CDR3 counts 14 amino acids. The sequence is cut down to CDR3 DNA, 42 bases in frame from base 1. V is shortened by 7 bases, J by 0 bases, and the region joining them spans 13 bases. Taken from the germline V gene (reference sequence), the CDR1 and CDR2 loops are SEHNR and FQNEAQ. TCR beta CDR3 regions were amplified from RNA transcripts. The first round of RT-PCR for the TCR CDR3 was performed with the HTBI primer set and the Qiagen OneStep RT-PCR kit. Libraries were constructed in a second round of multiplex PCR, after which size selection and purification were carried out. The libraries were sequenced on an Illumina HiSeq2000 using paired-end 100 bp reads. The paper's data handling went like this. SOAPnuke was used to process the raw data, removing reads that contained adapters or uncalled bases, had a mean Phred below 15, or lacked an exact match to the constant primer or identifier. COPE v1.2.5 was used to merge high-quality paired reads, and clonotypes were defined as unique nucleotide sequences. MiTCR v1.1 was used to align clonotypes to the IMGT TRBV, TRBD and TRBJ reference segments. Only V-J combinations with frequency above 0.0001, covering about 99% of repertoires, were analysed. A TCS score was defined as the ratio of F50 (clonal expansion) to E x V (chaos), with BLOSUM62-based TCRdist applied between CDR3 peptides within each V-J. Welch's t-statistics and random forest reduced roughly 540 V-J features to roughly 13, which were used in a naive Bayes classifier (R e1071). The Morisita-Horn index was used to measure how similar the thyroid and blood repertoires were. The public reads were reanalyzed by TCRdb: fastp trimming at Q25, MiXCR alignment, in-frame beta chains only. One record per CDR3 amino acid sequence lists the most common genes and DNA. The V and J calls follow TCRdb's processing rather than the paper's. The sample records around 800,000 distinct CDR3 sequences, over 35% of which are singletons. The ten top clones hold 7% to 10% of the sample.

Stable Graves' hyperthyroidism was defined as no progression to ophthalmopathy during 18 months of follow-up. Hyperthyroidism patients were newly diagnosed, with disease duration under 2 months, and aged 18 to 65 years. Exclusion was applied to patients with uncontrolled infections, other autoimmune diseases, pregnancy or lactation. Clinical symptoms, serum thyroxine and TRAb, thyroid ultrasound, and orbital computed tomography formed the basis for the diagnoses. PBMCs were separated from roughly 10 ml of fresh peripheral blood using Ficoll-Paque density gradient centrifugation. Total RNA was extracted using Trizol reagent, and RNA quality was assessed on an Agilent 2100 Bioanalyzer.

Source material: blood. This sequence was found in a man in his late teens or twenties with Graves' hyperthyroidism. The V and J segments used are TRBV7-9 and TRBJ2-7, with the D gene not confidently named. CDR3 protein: CASTHHSSSYEQYF. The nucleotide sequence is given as TGTGCCAGCACCCACCACAGTAGCTCCTACGAGCAGTACTTC.